This is a list of T cell receptor beta chains from one sample in a study of cytomegalovirus exposure and HLA in healthy donors. Assay: immunoSEQ multiplex PCR; the TCRdb copy retains only in-frame clones and omits some. This table has about 200,000 clones, 80% to 90% appearing once. The source material was PBMCs. The receptor source for this set is a young woman in good health and CMV-seropositive. The CDR3 runs from the conserved cysteine through the conserved F or W. D genes are given only for firm matches. Part of the rows lack a size; the others show once, few, many or a class for expanded clones.

>NA|TRBJ1-1|TRBV7-9|NA
TGTGCCAGCAGCCCCCCGTCCACAGAAACGAACACTGAAGCTTTCTTT
CASSPPSTETNTEAFF
>NA|TRBJ1-5|TRBV2|few
TGTGCCAGCAGTCAGGGACTCAATCAGCCCCAGCATTTT
CASSQGLNQPQHF
>NA|TRBJ1-4|TRBV5-4|NA
TGTGCCAGCAGTTCCAAGGGGATCGGAGGGGAAAAACTGTTTTTT
CASSSKGIGGEKLFF
>NA|TRBJ1-5|TRBV18|NA
TGTGCCAGCTCACCACCGAATCCGGAGAGCAATCAGCCCCAGCATTTT
CASSPPNPESNQPQHF
>NA|TRBJ2-7|TRBV6-5|few
TGTGCCAGCAGTTCCCCATCCAGCGGAGGCTACGAGCAGTACTTC
CASSSPSSGGYEQYF
>TRBD2|TRBJ2-2|TRBV5-4|NA
TGTGCCAGCAGCTTGGCTCGCGGGGCTAGCGGGACCTTGAACACCGGGGAGCTGTTTTTT
CASSLARGASGTLNTGELFF
>TRBD1|TRBJ2-1|TRBV9|once
TGTGCCAGCAGCCCTAGACAGGGGAACGATGAGCAGTTCTTC
CASSPRQGNDEQFF
>NA|TRBJ2-3|TRBV7-9|NA
TGTGCCAGCAGCCCCAACGTCGCGACAGATACGCAGTATTTT
CASSPNVATDTQYF
>NA|TRBJ2-2|TRBV27|NA
TGTGCCAGCAGTCCCACAGTCCTCGGGCTGTTTTTT
CASSPTVLGLFF
>NA|TRBJ2-2|TRBV4-1|NA
TGCGCCAGCAGCCAAGCCGGGACTGAAAACACCGGGGAGCTGTTTTTT
CASSQAGTENTGELFF
>NA|TRBJ2-7|TRBV7-9|NA
TGTGCCAGCAGCCCACGACAAAACTACGAGCAGTACTTC
CASSPRQNYEQYF
>NA|TRBJ2-2|TRBV7-9|few
TGTGCCAGCAGATCCCTGGGGGGAACCGGGGAGCTGTTTTTT
CASRSLGGTGELFF
>TRBD1|TRBJ1-2|TRBV7-2|NA
TGTGCCAGCAGCTACAGGGGAAGGGACTATGGCTACACCTTC
CASSYRGRDYGYTF
>NA|TRBJ2-7|TRBV28|NA
TGTGCCAGCAGTCTGAGCTCCTACGAGCAGTACTTC
CASSLSSYEQYF
>NA|TRBJ2-1|TRBV11-2|once
TGTGCCAGCTCACCCCGGGGGGAGCAGTTCTTC
CASSPRGEQFF
>NA|TRBJ1-5|TRBV6-6|once
TGTGCCAGCAGTTCAGCAGGGGCGGCCTATCAGCCCCAGCATTTT
CASSSAGAAYQPQHF
>TRBD1|TRBJ2-3|TRBV27|NA
TGTGCCAGCAGTTCTACCTCACCCGAAACAGGGGGCACAGATACGCAGTATTTT
CASSSTSPETGGTDTQYF
>NA|TRBJ1-2|TRBV5-4|NA
TGTGCCAGCAGCCGGAGCCGGCAATCAAACTATGGCTACACCTTC
CASSRSRQSNYGYTF
>NA|TRBJ2-1|TRBV5-4|NA
TGTGCCAGCAGCTTGACTGCGCCTTCCTACAATGAGCAGTTCTTC
CASSLTAPSYNEQFF
>NA|TRBJ1-1|TRBV28|NA
TGTGCCAGCAGTTTATTACGGGGATTGAACGCTGAAGCTTTCTTT
CASSLLRGLNAEAFF
>NA|TRBJ2-7|TRBV2|many
TGTGCCAGCAGAGCGCAGGGAACCTACGAGCAGTACTTC
CASRAQGTYEQYF
>NA|TRBJ1-2|TRBV7-3|NA
TGTGCCAGCAGCTTCCAGGGGTGTCTTAACTATGGCTACACCTTC
CASSFQGCLNYGYTF
>TRBD1|TRBJ2-7|TRBV5-1|once
TGCGCCAGCAGCCGGGGGACAGGGATCAACGAGCAGTACTTC
CASSRGTGINEQYF
>TRBD1|TRBJ1-2|TRBV4-1|NA
TGCGCCAGCAGCCTCTTAGGGGGCTCGAATGGCTACACCTTC
CASSLLGGSNGYTF
>NA|TRBJ1-1|TRBV7-8|NA
TGTGCCAGCACTCCCCCGGGGAACACTGAAGCTTTCTTT
CASTPPGNTEAFF
>TRBD1|TRBJ1-1|TRBV5-1|NA
TGCGCCAGCAGCGGTACAGGGGTTTGGAACACTGAAGCTTTCTTT
CASSGTGVWNTEAFF
>NA|TRBJ1-1|TRBV5-4|NA
TGTGCCAGCAGCTACCCTGAGGGAAGGAACACTGAAGCTTTCTTT
CASSYPEGRNTEAFF
>TRBD2|TRBJ2-5|TRBV6-1|NA
TGTGCCAGCTCAGGGCAAGCGGGAGTTCGAGAGACCCAGTACTTC
CASSGQAGVRETQYF
>NA|TRBJ1-2|TRBV28|NA
TGTGCCAGCAGTATAACAGGGTCGGGCGGCTACACCTTC
CASSITGSGGYTF
>TRBD2|TRBJ2-5|TRBV4-1|NA
TGCGCCAGCAGCTTAGCCGGGACTACCCCGGGGACCCAGTACTTC
CASSLAGTTPGTQYF
>NA|TRBJ2-1|TRBV28|NA
TGTGCCAGCAGTTTATTGCCCCTAAACAATGAGCAGTTCTTC
CASSLLPLNNEQFF
>TRBD1|TRBJ1-3|TRBV28|NA
TGTGCCAGCAGCCTGGGACAGCACTCTGGAAACACCATATATTTT
CASSLGQHSGNTIYF
>NA|TRBJ2-3|TRBV7-2|NA
TGTGCCAGCAGCTTATGGAGACGGCGCACAGATACGCAGTATTTT
CASSLWRRRTDTQYF
>TRBD2|TRBJ2-1|TRBV2|NA
TGTGCCAGCAGAGACCTTAGCGGGAGGGCCTACAATGAGCAGTTCTTC
CASRDLSGRAYNEQFF
>NA|TRBJ2-7|TRBV2|NA
TGTGCCAGCAGACACAAGTTTACCTACGAGCAGTACTTC
CASRHKFTYEQYF
>TRBD1|TRBJ1-4|TRBV5-1|NA
TGCGCCAGCACTTTCCTTGGACAGGGAGGTGAAAAACTGTTTTTT
CASTFLGQGGEKLFF
>NA|TRBJ2-7|TRBV11-2|NA
TGTGCCAGCAGCTTCAGGGGGGTTTGGGACTACGAGCAGTACTTC
CASSFRGVWDYEQYF
>NA|TRBJ2-2|TRBV18|NA
TGTGCCAGCTCACCATTATCACGGACCGGGGAGCTGTTTTTT
CASSPLSRTGELFF
>TRBD1|TRBJ1-2|TRBV28|NA
TGTGCCAGCAGCGCGGACAGGGGGGTTAATGGCTACACCTTC
CASSADRGVNGYTF
>TRBD1|TRBJ1-2|TRBV18|NA
TGTGCCAGCACCGGGGACAGGGCGAACTATGGCTACACCTTC
CASTGDRANYGYTF
>NA|TRBJ1-3|TRBV9|NA
TGTGCCAGCAGCTATAGGGAGTGGGACACCATATATTTT
CASSYREWDTIYF
>TRBD1|TRBJ2-1|TRBV6-5|NA
TGTGCCAGCAGTTACAATGAAGGGGACAGGGGATTCTTC
CASSYNEGDRGFF
>NA|TRBJ2-7|TRBV15|NA
TGTGCCACCAGCATCCGGGGCGAGCAGTACTTC
CATSIRGEQYF
>TRBD1|TRBJ2-7|TRBV27|NA
TGTGCCAGCAGTCAGGGGACAGGGAGCTACGAGCAGTACTTC
CASSQGTGSYEQYF
>NA|TRBJ2-1|TRBV2|NA
TGTGCCAGCAGTGAAGCGAGTCTGCTAGCCAGCGATGAGCAGTTCTTC
CASSEASLLASDEQFF
>NA|TRBJ2-7|TRBV28|NA
TGTGCCAGCAGTTTCGCCGGACGGGACTACGAGCAGTACTTC
CASSFAGRDYEQYF
>TRBD2|TRBJ2-7|TRBV4-1|NA
TGCGCCAGCAGCCAAGATACTAGCGGCTACGAGCAGTACTTC
CASSQDTSGYEQYF
>NA|TRBJ2-7|TRBV18|NA
TGTGCCAGCTCGTCCGGGGCCCGGGCGGGGGAGCAGTACTTC
CASSSGARAGEQYF
>NA|TRBJ2-7|TRBV9|NA
TGTGCCAGCAGCGTTGGACAGAACGAACTCTGGTCCGAGCAGTACTTC
CASSVGQNELWSEQYF